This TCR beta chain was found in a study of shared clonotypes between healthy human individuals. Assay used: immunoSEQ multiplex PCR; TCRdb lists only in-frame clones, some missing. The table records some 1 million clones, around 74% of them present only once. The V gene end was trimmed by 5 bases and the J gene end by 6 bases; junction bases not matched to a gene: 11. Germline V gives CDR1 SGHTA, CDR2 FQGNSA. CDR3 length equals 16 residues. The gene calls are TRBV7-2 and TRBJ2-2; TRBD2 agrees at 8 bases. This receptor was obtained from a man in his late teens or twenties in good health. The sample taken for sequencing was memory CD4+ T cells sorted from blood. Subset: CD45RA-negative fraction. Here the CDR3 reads CASSPTGTRGAGELFF. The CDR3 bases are TGTGCCAGCAGCCCTACAGGGACTAGGGGAGCCGGGGAGCTGTTTTTT.